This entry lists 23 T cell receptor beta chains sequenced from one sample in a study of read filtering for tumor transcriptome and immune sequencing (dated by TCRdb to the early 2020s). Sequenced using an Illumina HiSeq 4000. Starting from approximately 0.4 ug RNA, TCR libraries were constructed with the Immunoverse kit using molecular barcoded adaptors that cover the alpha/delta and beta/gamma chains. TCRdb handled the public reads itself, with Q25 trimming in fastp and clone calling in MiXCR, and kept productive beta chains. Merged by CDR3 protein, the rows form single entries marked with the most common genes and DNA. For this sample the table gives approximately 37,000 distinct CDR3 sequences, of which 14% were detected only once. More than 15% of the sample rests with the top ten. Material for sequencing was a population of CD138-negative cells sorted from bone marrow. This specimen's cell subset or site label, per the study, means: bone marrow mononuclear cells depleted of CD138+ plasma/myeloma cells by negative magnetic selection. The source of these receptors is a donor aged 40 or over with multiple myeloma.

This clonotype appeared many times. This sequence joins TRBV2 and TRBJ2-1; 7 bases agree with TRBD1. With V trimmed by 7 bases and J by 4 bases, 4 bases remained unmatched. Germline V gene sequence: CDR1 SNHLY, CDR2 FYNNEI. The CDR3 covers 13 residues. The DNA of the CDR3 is TGTGCCAGCAATCGACAGGGATACAATGAGCAGTTCTTC. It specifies CASNRQGYNEQFF.

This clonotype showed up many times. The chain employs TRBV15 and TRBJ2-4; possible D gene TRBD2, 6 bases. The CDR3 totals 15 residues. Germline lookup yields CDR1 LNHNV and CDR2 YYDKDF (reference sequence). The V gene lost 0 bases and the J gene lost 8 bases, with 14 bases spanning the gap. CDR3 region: CATSRDLAGRDIQYF. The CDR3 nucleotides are TGTGCCACCAGCAGAGATCTCGCGGGGCGAGACATTCAGTACTTC. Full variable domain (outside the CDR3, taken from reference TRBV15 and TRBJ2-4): DAMVIQNPRYQVTQFGKPVTLSCSQTLNHNVMYWYQQKSSQAPKLLFHYYDKDFNNEADTPDNFQSRRPNTSFCFLDIRSPGLGDTAMYLCATSRDLAGRDIQYFGAGTRLSVL.

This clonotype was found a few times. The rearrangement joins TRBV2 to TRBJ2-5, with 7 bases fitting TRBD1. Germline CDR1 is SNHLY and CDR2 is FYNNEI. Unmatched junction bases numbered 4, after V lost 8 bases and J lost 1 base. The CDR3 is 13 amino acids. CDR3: CASARTGQETQYF. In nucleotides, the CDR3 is TGTGCCAGCGCCAGGACAGGCCAAGAGACCCAGTACTTC.

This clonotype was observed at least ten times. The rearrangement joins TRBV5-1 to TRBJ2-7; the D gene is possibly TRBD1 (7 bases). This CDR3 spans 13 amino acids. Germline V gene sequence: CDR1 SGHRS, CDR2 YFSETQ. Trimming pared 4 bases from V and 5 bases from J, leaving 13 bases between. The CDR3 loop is CASSLQGEDEQYF. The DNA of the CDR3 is TGCGCCAGCAGCCTGCAGGGGGAGGACGAGCAGTACTTC.

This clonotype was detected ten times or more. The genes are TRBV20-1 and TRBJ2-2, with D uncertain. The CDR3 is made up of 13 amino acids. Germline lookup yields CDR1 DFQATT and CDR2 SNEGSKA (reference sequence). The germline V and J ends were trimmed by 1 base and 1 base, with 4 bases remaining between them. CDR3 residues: CSARAGNTGELFF. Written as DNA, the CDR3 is TGCAGTGCTAGAGCAGGGAACACCGGGGAGCTGTTTTTT.

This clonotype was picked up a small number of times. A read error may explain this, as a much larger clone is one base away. Here the CDR3 reads CASSRGGPRTGELFF. DNA of the CDR3: TGCGCCAGCAGCCGGGGGGGCCCTCGGACCGGGGAGCTGTTTTTT. V is TRBV5-1 and J is TRBJ2-2; 8 positions match TRBD2. The germline CDR1 and CDR2 sequences are SGHRS and YFSETQ. With V trimmed by 4 bases and J by 5 bases, 7 bases remained unmatched. This CDR3 region has 15 residues.

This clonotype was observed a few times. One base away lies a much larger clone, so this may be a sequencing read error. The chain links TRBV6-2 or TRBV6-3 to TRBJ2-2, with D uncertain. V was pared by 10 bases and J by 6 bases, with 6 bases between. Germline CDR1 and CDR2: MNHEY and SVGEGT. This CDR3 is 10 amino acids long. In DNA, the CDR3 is TGTGCCACCAGATCCGGGGAGCTGTTTTTT. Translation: CATRSGELFF.

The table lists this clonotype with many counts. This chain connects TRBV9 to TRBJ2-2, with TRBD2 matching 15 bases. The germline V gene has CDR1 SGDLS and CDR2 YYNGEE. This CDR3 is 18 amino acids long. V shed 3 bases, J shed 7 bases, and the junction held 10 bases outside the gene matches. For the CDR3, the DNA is TGTGCCAGCAGCGATGAGAGAGGACTAGCGGGGGGGCTCGGGGAGCTGTTTTTT. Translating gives CASSDERGLAGGLGELFF.

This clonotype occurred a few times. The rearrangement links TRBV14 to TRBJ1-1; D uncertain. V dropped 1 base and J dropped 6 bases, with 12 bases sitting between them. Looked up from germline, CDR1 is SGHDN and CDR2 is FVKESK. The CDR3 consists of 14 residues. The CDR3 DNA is TGTGCCAGCAGCCAAGTTGCGGCACCCGCTGAAGCTTTCTTT. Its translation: CASSQVAAPAEAFF.

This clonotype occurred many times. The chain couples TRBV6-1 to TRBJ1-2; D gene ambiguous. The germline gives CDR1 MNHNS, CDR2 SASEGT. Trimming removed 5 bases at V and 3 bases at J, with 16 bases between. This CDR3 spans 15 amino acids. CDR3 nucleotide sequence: TGTGCCAGCAGTCTACACGAAGTAACGTACTATGGCTACACCTTC. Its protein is CASSLHEVTYYGYTF.

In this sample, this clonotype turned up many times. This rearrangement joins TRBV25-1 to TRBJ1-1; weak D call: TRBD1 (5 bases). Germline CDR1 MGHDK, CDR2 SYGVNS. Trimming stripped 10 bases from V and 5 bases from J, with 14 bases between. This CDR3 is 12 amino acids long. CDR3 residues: CATSGPGTEAFF. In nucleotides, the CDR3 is TGTGCCACCTCAGGGCCTGGGACTGAAGCTTTCTTT.

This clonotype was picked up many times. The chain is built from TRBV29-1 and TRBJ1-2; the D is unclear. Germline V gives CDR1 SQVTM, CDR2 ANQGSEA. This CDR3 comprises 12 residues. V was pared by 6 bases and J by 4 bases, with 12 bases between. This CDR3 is CSVDHYTYGYTF. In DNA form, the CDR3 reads TGCAGCGTGGACCATTACACCTATGGCTACACCTTC.

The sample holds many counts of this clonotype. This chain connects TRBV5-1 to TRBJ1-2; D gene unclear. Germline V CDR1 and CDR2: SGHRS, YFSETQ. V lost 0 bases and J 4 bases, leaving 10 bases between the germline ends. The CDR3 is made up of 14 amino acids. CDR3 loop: CASSLGGEGYGYTF. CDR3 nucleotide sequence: TGCGCCAGCAGCTTGGGAGGTGAAGGCTATGGCTACACCTTC.

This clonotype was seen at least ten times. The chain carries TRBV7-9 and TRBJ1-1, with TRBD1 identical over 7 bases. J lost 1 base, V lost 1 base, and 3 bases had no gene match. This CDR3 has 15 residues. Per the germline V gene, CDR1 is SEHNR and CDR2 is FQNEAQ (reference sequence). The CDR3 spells CASSLEGAGNTEAFF. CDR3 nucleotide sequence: TGTGCCAGCAGCTTAGAGGGGGCAGGGAACACTGAAGCTTTCTTT.

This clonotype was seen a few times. This CDR3 is CSALKTGPDTQYF. For the CDR3, the DNA is TGCAGTGCTCTAAAAACAGGGCCAGATACGCAGTATTTT. The chain has TRBV20-1 and TRBJ2-3, with a possible D match to TRBD1 (6 bases). V lost 5 bases and J 4 bases, leaving 13 bases between the germline ends. The CDR3 has 13 residues. CDR1 and CDR2 (germline): DFQATT, SNEGSKA (reference sequence).

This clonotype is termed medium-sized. The CDR3 is CSAPRLAGTGEQYF. DNA of the CDR3: TGCAGTGCCCCCCGACTAGCGGGGACGGGCGAGCAGTACTTC. This rearrangement joins TRBV20-1 to TRBJ2-7; 11 bases agree with TRBD2. The V and J ends lost 6 bases and 6 bases, in that order; junction bases with no gene match: 10. CDR1 and CDR2 (germline): DFQATT, SNEGSKA (reference sequence). The CDR3 is 14 amino acids.

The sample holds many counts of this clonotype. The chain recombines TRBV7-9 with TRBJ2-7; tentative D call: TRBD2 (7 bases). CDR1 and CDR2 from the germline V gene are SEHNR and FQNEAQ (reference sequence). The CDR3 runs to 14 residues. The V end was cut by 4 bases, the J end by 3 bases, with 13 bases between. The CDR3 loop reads CASSSPGGGYEQYF. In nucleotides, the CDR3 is TGTGCCAGCAGCTCTCCGGGGGGCGGCTACGAGCAGTACTTC. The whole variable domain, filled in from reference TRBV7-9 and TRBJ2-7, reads DTGVSQNPRHKITKRGQNVTFRCDPISEHNRLYWYRQTLGQGPEFLTYFQNEAQLEKSRLLSDRFSAERPKGSFSTLEIQRTEQGDSAMYLCASSSPGGGYEQYFGPGTRLTVT.

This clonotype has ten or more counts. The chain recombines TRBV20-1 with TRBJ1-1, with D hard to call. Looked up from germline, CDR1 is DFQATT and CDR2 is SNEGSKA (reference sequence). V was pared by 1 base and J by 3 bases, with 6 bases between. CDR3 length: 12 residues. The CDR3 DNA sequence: TGCAGTGCTAGAGGATCAGACACTGAAGCTTTCTTT. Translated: CSARGSDTEAFF.

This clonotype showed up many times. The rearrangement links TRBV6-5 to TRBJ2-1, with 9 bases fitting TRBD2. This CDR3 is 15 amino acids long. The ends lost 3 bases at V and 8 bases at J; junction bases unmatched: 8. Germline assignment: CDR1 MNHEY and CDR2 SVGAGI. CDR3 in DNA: TGTGCCAGCAGTTATGAGCGGGGGGTAGGTCATGAGCAGTTCTTC. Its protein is CASSYERGVGHEQFF.

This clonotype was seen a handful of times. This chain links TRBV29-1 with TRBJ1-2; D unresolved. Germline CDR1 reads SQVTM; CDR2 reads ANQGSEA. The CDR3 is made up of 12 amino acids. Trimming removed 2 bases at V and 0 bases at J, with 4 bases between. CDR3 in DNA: TGCAGCGTTGAATTCGCTAACTATGGCTACACCTTC. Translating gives CSVEFANYGYTF.

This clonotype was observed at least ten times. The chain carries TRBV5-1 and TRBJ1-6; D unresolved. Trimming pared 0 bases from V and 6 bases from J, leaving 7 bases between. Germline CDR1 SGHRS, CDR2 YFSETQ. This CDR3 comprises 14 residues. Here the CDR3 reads CASSLGSVNSPLHF. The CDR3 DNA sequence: TGCGCCAGCAGCTTGGGTTCAGTTAATTCACCCCTCCACTTT.

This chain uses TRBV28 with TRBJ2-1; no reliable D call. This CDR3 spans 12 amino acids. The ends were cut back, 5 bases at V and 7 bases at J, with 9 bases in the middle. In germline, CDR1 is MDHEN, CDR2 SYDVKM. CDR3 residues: CASSTVGNEQFF. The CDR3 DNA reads TGTGCCAGCAGTACGGTTGGGAATGAGCAGTTCTTC.

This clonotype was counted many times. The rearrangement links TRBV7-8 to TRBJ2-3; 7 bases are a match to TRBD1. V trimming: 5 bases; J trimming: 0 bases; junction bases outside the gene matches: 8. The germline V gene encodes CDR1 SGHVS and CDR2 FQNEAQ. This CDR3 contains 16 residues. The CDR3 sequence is CASSPPGGTSTDTQYF. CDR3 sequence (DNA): TGTGCCAGCAGCCCTCCAGGGGGAACTAGCACAGATACGCAGTATTTT.